What follows is one T cell receptor (beta chain) and its context. Its antigen is as yet unknown. The table came from immunoSEQ multiplex PCR; TCRdb's copy has only in-frame clones and leaves some out. The sample shows about 34,000 clones, more than 70% of them seen only once. The data stem from a study of vaccination effects on CD4 cells after COVID-19. Antigen-specific CD4+ T cells were expanded (with viral peptide pools) by the ViraFEST assay ahead of sequencing. At the end of less than 12 days of culture, CD4+ T cells were isolated. The vaccine recipients had no prior SARS-CoV-2 infection, with negative nucleocapsid antibodies. The TCR originated in a human donor who received a COVID-19 vaccine. Sequenced here: CD4+ T cells from PBMCs cultured with HCoV-OC43 spike peptides, sampled before COVID-19 vaccination. Noted subset: HCoV-OC43 spike overlapping peptide pool stimulation.

The CDR3 sequence: CASSFGPGGEAFF. The CDR3 DNA is TGTGCCAGCAGTTTCGGACCGGGCGGGGAAGCTTTCTTT. This rearrangement joins TRBV12-3 or TRBV12-4 to TRBJ1-1; D is unclear. The CDR3 is made up of 13 amino acids. Trimming removed 3 bases from V and 8 bases from J, with 13 bases in between.